This entry lists 11 T cell receptor beta chains sequenced from one sample in a study of blood T cell repertoires in COVID-19. This table comes from immunoSEQ multiplex PCR, and its TCRdb copy is limited to in-frame clones, with some not included. This sample carries 100,000 to 150,000 clones, around 86% of them seen once, and the ten largest clones take approximately 8.7%. The sequenced material came from peripheral blood. The receptor set was obtained from a man aged 35-49 years with active or convalescent COVID-19.

This sequence joins TRBV9 and TRBJ2-1; perhaps TRBD1 as D (6 bases). Deletions cut 3 bases from V and 10 bases from J, with 17 bases between. CDR3 size: 14 residues. From germline, CDR1 is SGDLS and CDR2 YYNGEE. Here the CDR3 reads CASSARDTQGEQFF. CDR3 sequence (DNA): TGTGCCAGCAGCGCGAGGGACACCCAGGGGGAGCAGTTCTTC.

The V and J genes are TRBV18 and TRBJ2-2, with a weak D call TRBD2 (6 bases). Germline V gene lookup returns CDR1 KGHSH and CDR2 LQKENI. The germline V and J ends were trimmed by 2 bases and 4 bases, with 11 bases remaining between them. This CDR3 is built from 15 residues. In nucleotides, the CDR3 is TGTGCCAGCTCACCATGGCAGGGAGGCACCGGGGAGCTGTTTTTT. It is translated as CASSPWQGGTGELFF.

The V gene is TRBV29-1, the J gene TRBJ2-3; 7 positions agree with TRBD2. CDR1 SQVTM and CDR2 ANQGSEA come from the germline V gene. The trim removed 4 bases at V and 2 bases at J, leaving 6 bases unmatched. This CDR3 is built from 14 residues. CDR3 residues: CSVVRGGPTDTQYF. The CDR3 DNA sequence: TGCAGCGTTGTACGCGGGGGACCCACAGATACGCAGTATTTT.

This sequence joins TRBV15 and TRBJ1-3; TRBD1 might be the D (6 bases). Per the germline V gene, CDR1 is LNHNV and CDR2 is YYDKDF (reference sequence). Between the trimmed V and J ends, which lost 3 bases and 0 bases, there was a span of 12 bases. This CDR3 comprises 16 residues. CDR3 sequence reads: CATSRGTFFSGNTIYF. The CDR3 DNA follows: TGTGCCACCAGCAGGGGGACATTTTTCTCTGGAAACACCATATATTTT.

The chain is built from TRBV5-4 and TRBJ2-1; 10 nucleotides match TRBD2. J was trimmed by 10 bases and V by 0 bases; bases with no gene match: 7. CDR3 size: 15 residues. Germline V gene lookup returns CDR1 SGHNT and CDR2 YYREEE (reference sequence). CDR3 DNA: TGTGCCAGCAGCTTGGCCAGCGGGGGGGGTGTGGAGCAGTTCTTC. This gives the protein CASSLASGGGVEQFF.

This clone came up once. The chain links TRBV4-3 to TRBJ1-5; D unresolved. CDR3 length: 15 residues. V lost 0 bases, J lost 5 bases, and 11 bases lay in between. Germline loops: CDR1 LGHNA, CDR2 YSLEER. CDR3: CASSQEGSPDQPQHF. DNA for the CDR3: TGCGCCAGCAGCCAAGAGGGCAGCCCTGATCAGCCCCAGCATTTT.

The J gene is TRBJ1-2, the V gene TRBV12-5, with D uncertain. This CDR3 spans 14 amino acids. Germline loops: CDR1 LGHNT, CDR2 FRNRAP. Trimming took off 3 bases at V and 0 bases at J, with 8 bases between the two ends. In DNA form, the CDR3 reads TGTGCTAGTGGTTTCGGGGAAGCTAACTATGGCTACACCTTC. It encodes CASGFGEANYGYTF. Using reference TRBV12-5 and TRBJ1-2 for the parts outside the CDR3, the full variable domain is DARVTQTPRHKVTEMGQEVTMRCQPILGHNTVFWYRQTMMQGLELLAYFRNRAPLDDSGMPKDRFSAEMPDATLATLKIQPSEPRDSAVYFCASGFGEANYGYTFGSGTRLTVV.

The rearrangement uses TRBV6-1 and TRBJ2-5, with 9 bases aligning to TRBD1. Trimming at V came to 1 base and at J to 2 bases, leaving 2 bases not matched to a gene. Germline V lookup: CDR1 MNHNS, CDR2 SASEGT. CDR3 size: 15 residues. CDR3 region: CASSEGDREQETQYF. The DNA for the CDR3 is TGTGCCAGCAGTGAAGGGGACAGGGAGCAAGAGACCCAGTACTTC.

V gene TRBV3-1 (or the pseudogene TRBV3-2) combines with J gene TRBJ1-1; 10 bases are shared with TRBD1. There are 14 residues in the CDR3. Germline loops: CDR1 LGHDT, CDR2 YNNKEL (reference sequence). V was pared by 4 bases and J by 4 bases, with 3 bases of the junction left unmatched. The CDR3 sequence is CASSLGQGITEAFF. For the CDR3, the DNA is TGTGCCAGCAGCCTGGGACAGGGGATCACTGAAGCTTTCTTT.

The rearrangement links TRBV9 to TRBJ2-7; 8 nucleotides align to TRBD2. The CDR3 runs 16 residues. V was clipped by 4 bases and J by 2 bases; unmatched bases: 11. Per germline, CDR1 SGDLS and CDR2 YYNGEE. The DNA of the CDR3 is TGTGCCAGCAGCCCTCGCGGGGGGCAAGACCCCTACGAGCAGTACTTC. Amino acid sequence: CASSPRGGQDPYEQYF.

This chain links TRBV27 with TRBJ2-1, with 14 bases aligning to TRBD2. V was clipped by 3 bases and J by 2 bases; unmatched bases: 12. CDR1 MNHEY and CDR2 SMNVEV come from the germline V gene (reference sequence). This CDR3 has 20 amino acids. CDR3: CASSFPTSGGAGVPYNEQFF. DNA for the CDR3: TGTGCCAGCAGTTTCCCGACTAGCGGGGGGGCCGGCGTCCCCTACAATGAGCAGTTCTTC.